Described below is a single T cell receptor (beta chain) sequence and its context. The antigen remains undetermined. The immunoSEQ assay was version 4, run in survey mode. This table comes from immunoSEQ multiplex PCR, and its TCRdb copy is limited to in-frame clones, with some not included. The sample has more than 30,000 clones; less than 75% are singletons. This record belongs to a study of persistence of HIV-infected CD4 T cells. Cells were stimulated with overlapping HIV-1 Gag 15-mer peptides. Sorting selected CD4+ T cells upregulating both CD40 ligand and CD69. Study-wide results and limits: Rare CMV-responding cells carrying HIV-1 proviruses were not analyzed separately for TCR.

V lost 7 bases, J lost 4 bases, and 11 bases lay in between. Germline CDR1 is SNHLY and CDR2 is FYNNEI. The CDR3 consists of 13 residues. This chain links TRBV2 with TRBJ2-1; no firm D call. The receptor comes from an adult man with HIV who was CMV-seropositive. Sequencing used CD4+ T cells sorted from PBMCs after roughly 18-hour stimulation, obtained from a patient who received antiretroviral therapy. CDR3 in amino acids: CASTAVAYNEQFF. CDR3 DNA sequence: TGTGCCAGCACGGCAGTTGCTTACAATGAGCAGTTCTTC.